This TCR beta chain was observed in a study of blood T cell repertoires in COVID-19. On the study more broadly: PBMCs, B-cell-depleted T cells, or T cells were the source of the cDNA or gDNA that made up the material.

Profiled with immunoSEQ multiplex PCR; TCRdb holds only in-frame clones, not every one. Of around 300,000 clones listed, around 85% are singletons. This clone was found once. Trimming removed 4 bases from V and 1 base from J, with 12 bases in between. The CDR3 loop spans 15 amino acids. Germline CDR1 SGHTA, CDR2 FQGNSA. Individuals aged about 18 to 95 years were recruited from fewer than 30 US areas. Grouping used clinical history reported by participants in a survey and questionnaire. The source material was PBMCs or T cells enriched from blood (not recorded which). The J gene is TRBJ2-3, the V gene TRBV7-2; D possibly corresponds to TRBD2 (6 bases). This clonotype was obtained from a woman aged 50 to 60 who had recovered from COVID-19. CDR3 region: CASSSTPGGTDTQYF. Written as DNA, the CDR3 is TGTGCCAGCAGCTCGACTCCGGGGGGCACAGATACGCAGTATTTT. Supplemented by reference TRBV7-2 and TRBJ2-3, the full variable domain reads GAGVSQSPSNKVTEKGKDVELRCDPISGHTALYWYRQSLGQGLEFLIYFQGNSAPDKSGLPSDRFSAERTGGSVSTLTIQRTQQEDSAVYLCASSSTPGGTDTQYFGPGTRLTVL.